These 8 T cell receptor beta chains were sequenced from one sample in a study of breast tumors, draining lymph nodes, adjacent tissues. Axillary draining lymph nodes of breast cancer patients supplied the node samples. TCRdb re-called the multiplex PCR reads through MiXCR, storing one row per CDR3 protein. Of fewer than 250,000 distinct CDR3 sequences listed, 32% were seen once; the top ten hold about 1.4%. The material sequenced was axillary lymph node tissue. These receptors were obtained from a female donor with breast cancer. Some clones in this sample may be carry-over from other donors' samples.

The table lists this clonotype with many counts. The rearrangement joins TRBV30 to TRBJ2-7, with 11 bases aligning to TRBD1. This CDR3 comprises 17 residues. V shed 4 bases and J 0 bases; nucleotides not matched to a gene: 11. Germline V lookup: CDR1 GTSNPN, CDR2 SVGIG (reference sequence). CDR3 residues: CAWKPIGTGGISYEQYF. In nucleotides, the CDR3 is TGTGCCTGGAAGCCGATCGGGACAGGGGGAATCTCCTACGAGCAGTACTTC.

This clonotype was counted ten times or more. The rearrangement links TRBV9 to TRBJ1-5; possibly TRBD1 for D (5 bases). This CDR3 has 15 amino acids. V was pared by 3 bases and J by 0 bases, with 10 bases between. CDR1 is SGDLS, CDR2 YYNGEE, per germline. Written as DNA, the CDR3 is TGTGCCAGCAGCGCCGGGACTGATAGCAATCAGCCCCAGCATTTT. This codes for CASSAGTDSNQPQHF.

This clonotype has a handful of counts. The chain joins TRBV6-2 or TRBV6-3 to TRBJ2-1; D ambiguous. Germline-derived CDR1 and CDR2 are MNHEY and SVGEGT. The CDR3 extends over 13 amino acids. With 7 bases removed from V and 6 bases from J, the gap between germline ends came to 13 bases. The CDR3 region has the DNA TGTGCCAGCACAGTGACCTTGGGCAATGAGCAGTTCTTC. Encoded protein: CASTVTLGNEQFF.

Comments on this clonotype: The junction departs from the called germline gene at one end, perhaps through a read error. The chain combines TRBV24-1 with TRBJ1-2; 9 positions match TRBD1. CDR3 length: 15 residues. CDR1 KGHDR and CDR2 SFDVKD come from the germline V gene. DNA for the CDR3: TGTACCACCAGTGACACCGGGACAGGGAACTATGGCTACATCTTC. Its protein is CTTSDTGTGNYGYIF.

V usage is TRBV2 and J usage is TRBJ2-5; tentatively, D is TRBD1 (6 bases). The CDR3 sequence is 14 residues long. Germline V gene lookup returns CDR1 SNHLY and CDR2 FYNNEI. Trimming removed 7 bases from V and 2 bases from J, with 14 bases in between. CDR3 sequence (DNA): TGTGCCAGCAACGGGTTAGGGGGTCAAGAGACCCAGTACTTC. Translating gives CASNGLGGQETQYF.

Many counts were recorded for this clonotype. The chain links TRBV20-1 to TRBJ2-7; 8 nucleotides match TRBD2. With 6 bases clipped from V and 4 bases from J, the junction kept 11 bases outside the gene matches. The CDR3 extends over 14 amino acids. CDR1 and CDR2 from the germline V gene are DFQATT and SNEGSKA (reference sequence). CDR3 DNA: TGCAGTGCCCTGGCCAGCGGGAGCTTATACGAGCAGTACTTC. Its translation is CSALASGSLYEQYF.

There are many counts of this clonotype. The genes are TRBV29-1 and TRBJ2-7; D perhaps matches TRBD2 (7 bases). The CDR3 consists of 14 residues. Germline-derived CDR1 and CDR2 are SQVTM and ANQGSEA. Trimming removed 6 bases at V and 4 bases at J, with 19 bases between. The CDR3 region has the DNA TGCAGCGTGGGGGGGATGGGGGGCATGTACGAGCAGTACTTC. Translated: CSVGGMGGMYEQYF.

The table lists this clonotype with many counts. The chain recombines TRBV7-2 with TRBJ1-6; D possibly corresponds to TRBD1 (6 bases). Germline V lookup: CDR1 SGHTA, CDR2 FQGNSA. The CDR3 extends over 14 amino acids. V lost 4 bases and J lost 10, with 14 bases in between. This chain's CDR3 is CASSSQGMRSPLHF. In nucleotides, the CDR3 is TGTGCCAGCAGCTCGCAGGGGATGAGGTCACCCCTCCACTTT. The whole variable domain, remainder taken from reference TRBV7-2 and TRBJ1-6, is GAGVSQSPSNKVTEKGKDVELRCDPISGHTALYWYRQSLGQGLEFLIYFQGNSAPDKSGLPSDRFSAERTGGSVSTLTIQRTQQEDSAVYLCASSSQGMRSPLHFGNGTRLTVT.